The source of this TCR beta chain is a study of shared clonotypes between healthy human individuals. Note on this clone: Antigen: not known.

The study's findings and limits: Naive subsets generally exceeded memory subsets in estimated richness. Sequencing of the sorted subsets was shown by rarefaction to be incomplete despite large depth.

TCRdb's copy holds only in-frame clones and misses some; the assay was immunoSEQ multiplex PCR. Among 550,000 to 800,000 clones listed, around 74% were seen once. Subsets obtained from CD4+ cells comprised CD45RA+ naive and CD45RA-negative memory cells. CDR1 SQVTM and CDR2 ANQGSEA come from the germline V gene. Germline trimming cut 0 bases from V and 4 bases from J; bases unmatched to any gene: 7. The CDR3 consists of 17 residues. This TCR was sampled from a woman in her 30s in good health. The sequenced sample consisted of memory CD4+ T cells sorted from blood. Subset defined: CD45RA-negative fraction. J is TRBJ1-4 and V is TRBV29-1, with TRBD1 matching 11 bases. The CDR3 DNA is TGCAGCGTTGAAGATGGCGGACAGGGGGCTGGTAATGAAAAACTGTTTTTT. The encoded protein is CSVEDGGQGAGNEKLFF.